This entry features one TCR beta chain sequence. When the RNA was reverse transcribed, random hexamers were used with an input of roughly 0.45 to 1 ug. Amplification of TCR beta CDR3 by immunoSEQ multiplex PCR spanned 54 Vbeta and 13 Jbeta. TCRdb fed the immunoSEQ multiplex PCR reads into MiXCR, producing one record per CDR3 protein. The top ten clones hold around 0.08% of a sample with approximately 160,000 distinct CDR3 sequences, 92% of them seen once. The CDR3 covers 13 residues. V lost 3 bases to trimming and J lost 1 base, with 6 bases between them. This specimen belongs to a study of CD8 T cells in Susac syndrome.

The source material was CD4+ T cells from PBMCs. This receptor was identified in a human donor in good health. The genes are TRBV12-3 or TRBV12-4 and TRBJ1-1; D gene ambiguous. The CDR3 bases are TGTGCCAGCAGTTTCGCTACGAACACTGAAGCTTTCTTT. Translated: CASSFATNTEAFF.